This entry features one T cell receptor beta chain sequence. The data were obtained in a study of blood T cell repertoires in COVID-19. Study-wide background: Donors in the United States, Italy and Spain gave samples during acute or convalescent COVID-19. PBMCs, B-cell-depleted T cells, or T cells were the source of the cDNA or gDNA that made up the material.

The ends were cut back, 4 bases at V and 2 bases at J, with 11 bases in the middle. This CDR3 region has 14 residues. CDR1 LNHDA and CDR2 SQIVND come from the germline V gene (reference sequence). The authors' processing: It was from reference gene primer amplification that nucleated cell counts were estimated. The table came from immunoSEQ multiplex PCR; TCRdb's copy has only in-frame clones and leaves some out. V and J calls and clone size are given by that table; D and trimming were obtained from the DNA. The sample carries roughly 150,000 clones, more than 75% recorded once. Sequencing input: peripheral blood. The chain uses TRBV19 and TRBJ1-2; weak D call: TRBD1 (6 bases). The sequence was collected from a human donor with acute or convalescent COVID-19. The donor label of this sample is uncertain. CDR3 DNA: TGTGCCAGTAGTAGACAGGACTTAAACTATGGCTACACCTTC. Translated, it gives CASSRQDLNYGYTF.